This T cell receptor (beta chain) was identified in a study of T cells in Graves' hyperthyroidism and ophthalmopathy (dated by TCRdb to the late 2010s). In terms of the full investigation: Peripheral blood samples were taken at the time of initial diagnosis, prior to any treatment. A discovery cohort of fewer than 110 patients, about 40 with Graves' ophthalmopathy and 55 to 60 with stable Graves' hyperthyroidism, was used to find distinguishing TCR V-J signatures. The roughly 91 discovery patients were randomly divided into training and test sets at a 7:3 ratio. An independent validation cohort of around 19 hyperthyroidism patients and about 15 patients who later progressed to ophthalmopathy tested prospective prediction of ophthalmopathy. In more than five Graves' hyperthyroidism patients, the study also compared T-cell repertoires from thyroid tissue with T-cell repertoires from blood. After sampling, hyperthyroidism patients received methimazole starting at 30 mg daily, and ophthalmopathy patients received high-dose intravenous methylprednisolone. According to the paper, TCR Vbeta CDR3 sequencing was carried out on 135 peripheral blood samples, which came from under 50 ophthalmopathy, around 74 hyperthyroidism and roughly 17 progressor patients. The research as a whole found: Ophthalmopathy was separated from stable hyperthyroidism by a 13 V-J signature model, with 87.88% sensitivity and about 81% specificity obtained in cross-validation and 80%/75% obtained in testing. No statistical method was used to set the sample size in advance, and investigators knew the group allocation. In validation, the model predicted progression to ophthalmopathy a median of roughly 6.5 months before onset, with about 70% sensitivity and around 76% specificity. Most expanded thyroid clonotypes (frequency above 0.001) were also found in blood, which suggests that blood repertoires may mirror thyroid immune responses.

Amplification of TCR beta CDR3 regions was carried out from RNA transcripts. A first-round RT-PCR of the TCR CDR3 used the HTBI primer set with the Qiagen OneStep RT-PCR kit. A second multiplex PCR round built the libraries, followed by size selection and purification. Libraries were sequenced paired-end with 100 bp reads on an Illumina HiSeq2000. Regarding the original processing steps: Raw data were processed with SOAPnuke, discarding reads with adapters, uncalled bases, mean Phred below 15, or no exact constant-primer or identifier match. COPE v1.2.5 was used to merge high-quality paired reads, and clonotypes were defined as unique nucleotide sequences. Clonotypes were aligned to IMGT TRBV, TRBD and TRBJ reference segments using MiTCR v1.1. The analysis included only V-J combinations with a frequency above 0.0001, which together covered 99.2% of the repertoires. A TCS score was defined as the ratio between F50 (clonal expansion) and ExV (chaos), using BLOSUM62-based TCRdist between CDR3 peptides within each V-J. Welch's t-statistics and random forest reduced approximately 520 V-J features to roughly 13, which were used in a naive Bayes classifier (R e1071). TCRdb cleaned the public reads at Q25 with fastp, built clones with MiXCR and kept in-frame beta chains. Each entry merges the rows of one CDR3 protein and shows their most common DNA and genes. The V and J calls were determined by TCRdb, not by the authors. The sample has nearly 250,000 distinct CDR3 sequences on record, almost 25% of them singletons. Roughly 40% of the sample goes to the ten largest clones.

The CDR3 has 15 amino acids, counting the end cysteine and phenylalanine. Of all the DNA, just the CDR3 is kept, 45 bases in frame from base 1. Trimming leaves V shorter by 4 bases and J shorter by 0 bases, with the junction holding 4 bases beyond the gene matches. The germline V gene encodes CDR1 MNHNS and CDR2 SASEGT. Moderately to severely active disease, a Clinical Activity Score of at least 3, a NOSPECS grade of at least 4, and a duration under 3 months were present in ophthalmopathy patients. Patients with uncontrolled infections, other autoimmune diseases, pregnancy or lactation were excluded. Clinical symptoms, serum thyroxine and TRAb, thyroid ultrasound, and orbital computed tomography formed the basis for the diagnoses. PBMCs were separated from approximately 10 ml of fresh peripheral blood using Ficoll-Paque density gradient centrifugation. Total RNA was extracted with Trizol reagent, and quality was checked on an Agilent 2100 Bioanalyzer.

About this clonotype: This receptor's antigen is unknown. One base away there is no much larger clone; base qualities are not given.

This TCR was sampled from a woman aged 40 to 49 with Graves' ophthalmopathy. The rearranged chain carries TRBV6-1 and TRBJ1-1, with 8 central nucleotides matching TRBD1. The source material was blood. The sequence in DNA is TGTGCCAGCAGTGGACAGGGGATTCTGAACACTGAAGCTTTCTTT. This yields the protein CASSGQGILNTEAFF.